This is a list of T cell receptor beta chains from one sample in a study of blood T cell repertoires in COVID-19. Sequencing used immunoSEQ multiplex PCR; TCRdb keeps in-frame clones, though not all of them. The data contain 190,000 or so clones, more than 75% of them singletons. The sample taken for sequencing was peripheral blood. These receptors originate from a man aged 35-49 years with active or convalescent COVID-19. CDR3s include the opening cysteine and the closing phenylalanine or tryptophan. D genes are given only for firm matches. Only part of the rows carry a size: once, few, many, or a class if the clone is expanded.

>TRBJ1-3|NA|TRBV4-2|few
TGTGCCAGCAGCCAACCATGGGACACTGGAAACACCATATATTTT
CASSQPWDTGNTIYF
>TRBJ2-3|TRBD2|TRBV18|NA
TGTGCCAGCTCACGTCCCGGGACTAGCGGGGTTTTAAGCGCAGATACGCAGTATTTT
CASSRPGTSGVLSADTQYF
>TRBJ1-6|TRBD1|TRBV5-1|NA
TGCGCCAGCAGCTCTTCGACAGGGGGTAATAATTCACCCCTCCACTTT
CASSSSTGGNNSPLHF
>TRBJ2-7|TRBD1|TRBV11-3|NA
TGTGCCAGCAGCCCACGGGGACAGGGGGCGGTCGAGCAGTACTTC
CASSPRGQGAVEQYF
>TRBJ2-3|TRBD2|TRBV5-4|NA
TGTGCCAGCAGCACACCTAGCGGGGTTTCAGATACGCAGTATTTT
CASSTPSGVSDTQYF
>TRBJ2-3|NA|TRBV7-9|once
TGTGCCAGCAGCTTATACGAGGGGGTGGCAGATACGCAGTATTTT
CASSLYEGVADTQYF
>TRBJ1-3|NA|TRBV6-2/TRBV6-3|NA
TGTGCCAGCAGTTACGCCGGGACAACAAACACCATATATTTT
CASSYAGTTNTIYF
>TRBJ2-3|TRBD2|TRBV10-1|NA
TGCGCCAGCAGTGGACTAGCGGGGGTCGCACGTAGTGCGCAGTATTTT
CASSGLAGVARSAQYF
>TRBJ2-3|TRBD2|TRBV29-1|NA
TGCAGCGGCGATAGCGGGGGGACAGATACGCAGTATTTT
CSGDSGGTDTQYF
>TRBJ2-1|NA|TRBV24-1|once
TGTGCCACCGGGAGGATAAATGAGCAGTTCTTC
CATGRINEQFF
>TRBJ1-4|NA|TRBV4-1|NA
TGCGCCAGCAGCCAAGGGGGGCAGGGCCTTAATGAAAAACTGTTTTTT
CASSQGGQGLNEKLFF
>TRBJ1-6|NA|TRBV28|few
TGTGCCAGCACCCCCTCCGGACAGACTTATAATTCACCCCTCCACTTT
CASTPSGQTYNSPLHF
>TRBJ2-5|TRBD2|TRBV28|once
TGTGCCAGCAGTACTCCAAACAGCGGGGTTTTTACGATCCAAGAGACCCAGTACTTC
CASSTPNSGVFTIQETQYF
>TRBJ2-7|TRBD2|TRBV7-8|NA
TGTGCCAGCAGCTTATCCTACGGAAGACAGCGGGGGGGATCCTACGAGCAGTACTTC
CASSLSYGRQRGGSYEQYF
>TRBJ2-2|TRBD1|TRBV2|NA
TGTGCCAGCAGACAGGGGGCCTCCCACACCGGGGAGCTGTTTTTT
CASRQGASHTGELFF
>TRBJ2-7|NA|TRBV7-9|NA
TGTGCCAGCAGCATCACACCCTACGAGCAGTACTTC
CASSITPYEQYF
>TRBJ2-7|NA|TRBV3-1/TRBV3-2|NA
TGTGCCAGCAGCCAAGATGGTCAGTACGAGCAGTACTTC
CASSQDGQYEQYF